The entry below describes one T cell receptor beta chain. With 60 Vbeta and 13 Jbeta primers, the PCR was carried out. The table came from immunoSEQ multiplex PCR; TCRdb's copy has only in-frame clones and leaves some out. In the table there are some 200,000 clones, 62% of which are singletons. This sample is drawn from a study of cytomegalovirus exposure and HLA in healthy donors. CDR1 is MNHEY and CDR2 is SVGAGI in the germline V gene. The CDR3 extends over 15 amino acids. The V end lost 6 bases, the J end lost 8 bases, and 21 bases lay between the germline ends. Sequencing was performed on PBMCs. This clonotype originated in a man in his forties in good health and CMV-seronegative. The chain couples TRBV6-5 to TRBJ2-3, with TRBD2 as a possible D gene (5 bases). CDR3 in DNA: TGTGCCAGCAGCCCGGGAACTTCTGAACGGTTTACGCAGTATTTT. Its translation is CASSPGTSERFTQYF.